The 32 T cell receptor beta chains listed next were all sequenced from one sample in a study of OX40 agonist ivuxolimab in advanced cancers. The assay was immunoSEQ multiplex PCR, and TCRdb's table has in-frame clones only and misses some. The table lists about 79,000 clones, 88% of them singletons. The sequences come from CD4+ or CD8+ T cells sorted from blood, collected in a trial of the OX40 agonist ivuxolimab. All receptors come from an adult with an advanced solid tumor such as melanoma, head and neck, liver or kidney cancer.

The table lists this clone with a few counts. The J gene is TRBJ2-1, the V gene TRBV25-1; 9 nucleotides agree with TRBD2. The trim removed 5 bases at V and 7 bases at J, leaving 12 bases unmatched. The CDR3 spans 16 residues. CDR1 MGHDK and CDR2 SYGVNS come from the germline V gene. CDR3 amino acids: CASSTSRGRAANEQFF. The CDR3 DNA reads as TGTGCCAGCAGTACTTCTCGCGGGAGGGCCGCGAATGAGCAGTTCTTC.

V and J are TRBV5-1 and TRBJ2-3; 8 bases map to TRBD2. V lost 0 bases to trimming and J lost 3 bases; unmatched junction nucleotides: 12. Germline V CDR1 and CDR2: SGHRS, YFSETQ. CDR3 size: 18 residues. CDR3 DNA: TGCGCCAGCAGCTTGGCCGGGTTAGCGGGGTTTTTTACAGATACGCAGTATTTT. Encoded protein: CASSLAGLAGFFTDTQYF.

J is TRBJ2-2 and V is TRBV10-2; TRBD2 matches 12 bases. The ends lost 2 bases at V and 8 bases at J; junction bases unmatched: 3. The length of the CDR3 is 15 residues. Germline values: CDR1 WSHSY, CDR2 SAAADI. This CDR3 reads CASSEQTSGRGELFF. In DNA, the CDR3 is TGCGCCAGCAGTGAGCAAACTAGCGGGAGGGGGGAGCTGTTTTTT.

The rearrangement joins TRBV9 to TRBJ1-2; 7 bases match TRBD1. The CDR3 loop spans 14 amino acids. Unmatched junction bases numbered 2, after V lost 0 bases and J lost 3 bases. Germline values: CDR1 SGDLS, CDR2 YYNGEE. The CDR3 nucleotides are TGTGCCAGCAGCGTAGCGGGACAGCACTATGGCTACACCTTC. Translated, it gives CASSVAGQHYGYTF.

This clone has just one count. This chain links TRBV5-1 with TRBJ2-7; possibly TRBD2 for D (6 bases). There are 17 residues in the CDR3. The germline V gene has CDR1 SGHRS and CDR2 YFSETQ. V was cut by 0 bases and J by 4 bases, with 20 bases left in between. The CDR3 sequence is CASSLGAGRITSYEQYF. CDR3 nucleotide sequence: TGCGCCAGCAGCTTGGGAGCGGGCAGGATAACCTCGTACGAGCAGTACTTC.

The chain employs TRBV5-1 and TRBJ2-2; 13 nucleotides align to TRBD2. CDR3 length: 15 residues. The J segment lost 6 bases and the V segment lost 6 bases, leaving 5 bases of the junction unmatched. Germline CDR1 and CDR2: SGHRS and YFSETQ. CDR3 region: CASKRTSGSPGELFF. For the CDR3, the DNA is TGCGCCAGCAAGAGGACTAGCGGGAGTCCCGGGGAGCTGTTTTTT.

J is TRBJ2-1 and V is TRBV30; 9 bases agree with TRBD2. The V and J ends lost 0 bases and 9 bases, in that order; junction bases with no gene match: 18. The CDR3 is 18 residues long. Germline values: CDR1 GTSNPN, CDR2 SVGIG (reference sequence). CDR3: CAWSVRLWNSGSMGEQFF. CDR3 sequence (DNA): TGTGCCTGGAGTGTTCGCCTCTGGAATAGCGGGAGTATGGGTGAGCAGTTCTTC.

The rearrangement links TRBV19 to TRBJ2-7; a possible D gene is TRBD2 (5 bases). Germline V lookup: CDR1 LNHDA, CDR2 SQIVND (reference sequence). V was cut by 4 bases and J by 6 bases, with 13 bases left in between. The CDR3 totals 13 residues. This CDR3 is CASSTQVRGEQYF. CDR3 nucleotide sequence: TGTGCCAGTAGTACTCAGGTTCGGGGCGAGCAGTACTTC.

V is TRBV5-1 and J is TRBJ2-1; TRBD2 aligns across 7 bases. Germline CDR1 and CDR2: SGHRS and YFSETQ. This CDR3 has 15 amino acids. Germline trimming cut 0 bases from V and 4 bases from J; bases unmatched to any gene: 4. The CDR3 DNA reads as TGCGCCAGCAGCTTGGCTAGCGGAAAATACAATGAGCAGTTCTTC. Encoded protein: CASSLASGKYNEQFF. Supplemented by reference TRBV5-1 and TRBJ2-1, the full variable domain reads KAGVTQTPRYLIKTRGQQVTLSCSPISGHRSVSWYQQTPGQGLQFLFEYFSETQRNKGNFPGRFSGRQFSNSRSEMNVSTLELGDSALYLCASSLASGKYNEQFFGPGTRLTVL.

The chain employs TRBV11-3 and TRBJ1-2; D remains ambiguous. The CDR3 has 13 amino acids. Germline V gene lookup returns CDR1 SGHNT and CDR2 YENEEA. V lost 5 bases and J 4 bases, leaving 11 bases between the germline ends. The CDR3 spells CASSGNVGYGYTF. Written as DNA, the CDR3 is TGTGCCAGCAGCGGAAACGTGGGCTATGGCTACACCTTC.

This clone was detected only a few times. V gene TRBV6-1 combines with J gene TRBJ1-1; 7 nucleotides align to TRBD1. J was trimmed by 4 bases and V by 7 bases; bases with no gene match: 6. CDR1 MNHNS and CDR2 SASEGT come from the germline V gene. The CDR3 totals 13 residues. CDR3 bases: TGTGCCAGCATAGACAGGGCCGGCACTGAAGCTTTCTTT. Translated, it gives CASIDRAGTEAFF.

J is TRBJ1-1 and V is TRBV6-4; D unclear. Germline CDR1 reads MRHNA; CDR2 reads SNTAGT. Trimming took off 3 bases at V and 3 bases at J, with 8 bases between the two ends. This CDR3 has 13 residues. Written as DNA, the CDR3 is TGTGCCAGCAGTGAAACGCAAGACACTGAAGCTTTCTTT. It encodes CASSETQDTEAFF.

The CDR3 sequence is CASRNERGGEQFF. The CDR3 region has the DNA TGCGCCAGCAGGAATGAGCGGGGCGGTGAGCAGTTCTTC. This chain joins TRBV5-1 and TRBJ2-1, with 7 bases that match TRBD2. Per the germline V gene, CDR1 is SGHRS and CDR2 is YFSETQ. The CDR3 length is 13 residues. V was clipped by 5 bases and J by 9 bases; unmatched bases: 8.

The chain carries TRBV6-6 and TRBJ1-2, with D unresolved. Germline values: CDR1 MNHNY, CDR2 SVGAGI (reference sequence). V was pared by 2 bases and J by 3 bases, with 10 bases between. This CDR3 is 14 amino acids long. The CDR3 bases are TGTGCCAGCAGTTACCCGGGTGGGGACTATGGCTACACCTTC. It translates to CASSYPGGDYGYTF.

The chain uses TRBV19 and TRBJ2-7; 9 nucleotides line up with TRBD1. Germline V gene sequence: CDR1 LNHDA, CDR2 SQIVND (reference sequence). Trimming took 4 bases from V and 7 from J; bases not matched to a gene: 8. This CDR3 is 14 amino acids long. CDR3 sequence: CASSTYPTGGEQYF. In DNA, the CDR3 is TGTGCCAGTAGTACTTACCCGACAGGGGGAGAGCAGTACTTC.

This sequence joins TRBV5-1 and TRBJ2-1, with 8 bases fitting TRBD2. J lost 0 bases, V lost 2 bases, and 1 base had no gene match. Germline loops: CDR1 SGHRS, CDR2 YFSETQ. This CDR3 spans 15 amino acids. The CDR3 nucleotides are TGCGCCAGCAGCTTAGCGGGGGCCTCCTACAATGAGCAGTTCTTC. It translates to CASSLAGASYNEQFF.

V usage is TRBV19 and J usage is TRBJ2-1; D is perhaps TRBD1 (6 bases). The ends were cut back, 5 bases at V and 3 bases at J, with 11 bases in the middle. From germline, CDR1 is LNHDA and CDR2 SQIVND (reference sequence). The CDR3 has 14 residues. CDR3 in DNA: TGTGCCAGTAGTGCAGGGGCCGACTACAATGAGCAGTTCTTC. Translating it yields CASSAGADYNEQFF.

CDR3 coding DNA: TGCAGTGCTCACCTACTAGACGAGCAGTACTTC. It codes for CSAHLLDEQYF. This rearrangement joins TRBV20-1 to TRBJ2-7, with a tentative D call TRBD2 (5 bases). Per germline, CDR1 DFQATT and CDR2 SNEGSKA (reference sequence). V was trimmed by 5 bases and J by 5 bases, leaving 10 bases between them. The CDR3 totals 11 residues.

The chain couples TRBV28 to TRBJ2-7; the D is unclear. CDR3 size: 13 residues. The germline V gene has CDR1 MDHEN and CDR2 SYDVKM. V was cut by 6 bases and J by 2 bases, with 11 bases left in between. CDR3 residues: CASRGHPTYEQYF. The DNA for the CDR3 is TGTGCCAGCAGAGGGCATCCGACCTACGAGCAGTACTTC.

The chain couples TRBV6-4 to TRBJ2-7; D gene ambiguous. Germline loops: CDR1 MRHNA, CDR2 SNTAGT. The CDR3 is made up of 16 amino acids. Deletions cut 0 bases from V and 3 bases from J, with 15 bases between. The CDR3: CASSDSLWKDGYEQYF. The CDR3 coding sequence is TGTGCCAGCAGTGACTCTCTCTGGAAAGACGGCTACGAGCAGTACTTC.

The chain carries TRBV5-1 and TRBJ2-7; 11 bases match TRBD1. This CDR3 is built from 16 residues. V was pared by 0 bases and J by 2 bases, with 4 bases of the junction left unmatched. From germline, CDR1 is SGHRS and CDR2 YFSETQ. The CDR3 bases are TGCGCCAGCAGCTTGGACCCGGGACAGGGGGCCTACGAGCAGTACTTC. It encodes CASSLDPGQGAYEQYF.

The rearrangement joins TRBV18 to TRBJ1-4; TRBD1 matches 7 bases. V shed 3 bases and J 8 bases; nucleotides not matched to a gene: 18. CDR1 is KGHSH and CDR2 is LQKENI in the germline V gene. The CDR3 spans 18 residues. Here the CDR3 DNA reads TGTGCCAGCTCACCGAACCTCCTTTCGACAGGGAAGGGCGAAAAACTGTTTTTT. This encodes CASSPNLLSTGKGEKLFF.

The rearrangement joins TRBV6-5 to TRBJ2-7; D remains unclear. The V and J ends lost 5 bases and 4 bases respectively, with 15 bases between them. The CDR3 contains 14 residues. The germline V gene encodes CDR1 MNHEY and CDR2 SVGAGI. CDR3 in DNA: TGTGCCAGCAGTGAACCGCCTTACTTTTACGAGCAGTACTTC. Encoded protein: CASSEPPYFYEQYF.

The rearrangement uses TRBV5-5 and TRBJ1-1; D is unclear. CDR3 length equals 13 residues. CDR1 is SGHKS, CDR2 YYEKEE, per germline (reference sequence). The V gene lost 1 base and the J gene lost 3 bases, with 7 bases spanning the gap. The CDR3 loop reads CASSLLGYTEAFF. CDR3 nucleotides: TGTGCCAGCAGCTTGCTAGGGTACACTGAAGCTTTCTTT.

This chain uses TRBV19 with TRBJ2-1; D unresolved. Germline CDR1 LNHDA, CDR2 SQIVND (reference sequence). The V end lost 5 bases, the J end lost 0 bases, and 11 bases lay between the germline ends. The CDR3 consists of 15 residues. CDR3 in amino acids: CASSPSESSYNEQFF. The CDR3, as DNA: TGTGCCAGTAGTCCGAGCGAGAGCTCCTACAATGAGCAGTTCTTC. Filled out from reference TRBV19 and TRBJ2-1, the complete variable domain reads DGGITQSPKYLFRKEGQNVTLSCEQNLNHDAMYWYRQDPGQGLRLIYYSQIVNDFQKGDIAEGYSVSREKKESFPLTVTSAQKNPTAFYLCASSPSESSYNEQFFGPGTRLTVL.

This clone was recorded once. V and J are TRBV5-1 and TRBJ2-3; D is tentatively TRBD1 or TRBD2 (6 bases each). CDR1 SGHRS and CDR2 YFSETQ come from the germline V gene. The CDR3 is 16 residues long. Trimming shortened V by 3 bases and J by 5 bases, and 19 bases separated the two germline ends. Here the CDR3 reads CASSSSTRRDKDTQYF. The CDR3 DNA reads TGCGCCAGCAGCTCTTCGACTAGGAGGGACAAAGATACGCAGTATTTT.

This chain uses TRBV28 with TRBJ1-6, with a tentative D call TRBD1 (6 bases). The V end was cut by 2 bases, the J end by 9 bases, with 14 bases between. From germline, CDR1 is MDHEN and CDR2 SYDVKM. The CDR3 has 15 residues. The CDR3 DNA follows: TGTGCCAGCAGTTTAGACGGGGGCGCGAGTTCACCCCTCCACTTT. Protein product: CASSLDGGASSPLHF.

This sequence joins TRBV6-5 and TRBJ2-7, with 7 nucleotides matching TRBD1. CDR1 and CDR2 from the germline V gene are MNHEY and SVGAGI. V shed 5 bases, J shed 3 bases, and the junction held 1 base outside the gene matches. This CDR3 is built from 12 residues. The CDR3 DNA follows: TGTGCCAGCAGTCGGACAGGCTACGAGCAGTACTTC. Translated: CASSRTGYEQYF.

The chain combines TRBV7-3 with TRBJ2-2, with D hard to call. Germline assignment: CDR1 SGHTA and CDR2 FQGTGA. The V end was cut by 3 bases, the J end by 0 bases, with 5 bases between. The length of the CDR3 is 14 residues. CDR3 in amino acids: CASSFSSNTGELFF. The CDR3 DNA reads as TGTGCCAGCAGCTTTAGTTCGAACACCGGGGAGCTGTTTTTT.

The chain uses TRBV7-2 and TRBJ2-1; D possibly corresponds to TRBD1 (5 bases). This CDR3 has 17 amino acids. Germline CDR1 is SGHTA and CDR2 is FQGNSA. Trimming removed 4 bases from V and 4 bases from J, with 20 bases in between. CDR3 in amino acids: CASSYYRQGGLYNEQFF. CDR3 nucleotide sequence: TGTGCCAGCAGCTATTATCGGCAGGGCGGTCTATACAATGAGCAGTTCTTC.

J is TRBJ2-3 and V is TRBV9; no firm D call. Germline V CDR1 and CDR2: SGDLS, YYNGEE. With 3 bases removed from V and 2 bases from J, the gap between germline ends came to 13 bases. This CDR3 contains 15 residues. The CDR3: CASSAHAYYTDTQYF. CDR3 bases: TGTGCCAGCAGCGCCCACGCATACTACACAGATACGCAGTATTTT.

The genes are TRBV18 and TRBJ1-1; 8 nucleotides line up with TRBD1. Germline V gene lookup returns CDR1 KGHSH and CDR2 LQKENI. The V gene end was trimmed by 3 bases and the J gene end by 1 base; junction bases not matched to a gene: 7. This CDR3 contains 16 residues. The CDR3 sequence: CASSPTTGGSNTEAFF. The CDR3, as DNA: TGTGCCAGCTCACCTACTACAGGGGGATCGAACACTGAAGCTTTCTTT.